A single sample gave rise to the 8 T cell receptor beta chains below, sequenced in a study of metastatic and nonmetastatic thyroid tumors. TCRdb recomputed clones from the PCR reads via MiXCR. The profile shows about 24,000 clones, roughly 23% of them singletons. Every patient was untreated before thyroid surgery. Sequencing used blood. These receptor sequences come from a female donor with papillary thyroid cancer or a benign thyroid nodule (not recorded which). Some clones in this sample may be carry-over from other donors' samples.

The sample holds many counts of this clone. The chain employs TRBV27 and TRBJ2-1; TRBD2 matches 9 bases. Looked up from germline, CDR1 is MNHEY and CDR2 is SMNVEV (reference sequence). The CDR3 has 16 residues. V was pared by 5 bases and J by 4 bases, with 9 bases of the junction left unmatched. The DNA of the CDR3 is TGTGCCAGCAGTACGCCTCGACTAGCGGCTTACAATGAGCAGTTCTTC. Its translation is CASSTPRLAAYNEQFF.

This clone was seen repeatedly, ten times or more. The chain links TRBV29-1 to TRBJ2-1; TRBD2 matches 12 bases. The CDR3 covers 14 residues. CDR1 and CDR2 (germline): SQVTM, ANQGSEA. The trim removed 4 bases at V and 5 bases at J, leaving 3 bases unmatched. CDR3 in DNA: TGCAGCGTTGGAGGACTAGCGGGGAACAATGAGCAGTTCTTC. It specifies CSVGGLAGNNEQFF.

The table lists this clone with many counts. The gene calls are TRBV20-1 and TRBJ2-1; TRBD1 agrees at 10 bases. The ends lost 7 bases at V and 6 bases at J; junction bases unmatched: 6. The CDR3 contains 13 residues. CDR1 DFQATT and CDR2 SNEGSKA come from the germline V gene (reference sequence). This CDR3 reads CSGPGQGVNEQFF. Here the CDR3 DNA reads TGCAGTGGCCCAGGACAGGGGGTCAATGAGCAGTTCTTC.

This clone has at least ten counts. V usage is TRBV7-2 and J usage is TRBJ1-4; D is ambiguous. There are 16 residues in the CDR3. Trimming took off 5 bases at V and 5 bases at J, with 18 bases between the two ends. Looked up from germline, CDR1 is SGHTA and CDR2 is FQGNSA. CDR3 sequence: CASSAASTRANEKLFF. CDR3 in DNA: TGTGCCAGCAGCGCCGCCTCAACCCGGGCCAATGAAAAACTGTTTTTT.

This clone was seen ten or more times. The chain combines TRBV7-9 with TRBJ2-5, with D possibly TRBD2 on 7 matching bases. The CDR3 is 14 residues long. Per the germline V gene, CDR1 is SEHNR and CDR2 is FQNEAQ (reference sequence). The V end was cut by 5 bases, the J end by 4 bases, with 14 bases between. DNA for the CDR3: TGTGCCAGCAGCCCATCGGGGGGCCGAGAGACCCAGTACTTC. Translation gives CASSPSGGRETQYF.

This chain uses TRBV19 with TRBJ2-7, with 10 bases that match TRBD2. Germline V gene sequence: CDR1 LNHDA, CDR2 SQIVND (reference sequence). Trimming cost V 5 bases and J 4 bases; bases outside gene matches: 8. The CDR3 contains 15 residues. CDR3 in amino acids: CASSAWTSGVYEQYF. The CDR3 DNA is TGTGCCAGTAGTGCCTGGACTAGCGGAGTTTACGAGCAGTACTTC. The full variable domain, rest sourced from reference TRBV19 and TRBJ2-7, is DGGITQSPKYLFRKEGQNVTLSCEQNLNHDAMYWYRQDPGQGLRLIYYSQIVNDFQKGDIAEGYSVSREKKESFPLTVTSAQKNPTAFYLCASSAWTSGVYEQYFGPGTRLTVT.

This clone has a count of ten or more. Distinct nucleotide sequences in the sample also encode this CDR3. This sequence joins TRBV11-2 and TRBJ1-5; D uncertain. The germline V gene encodes CDR1 SGHAT and CDR2 FQNNGV. V was shortened by 3 bases and J by 4 bases, with 7 bases between the two germline ends. This CDR3 region has 13 residues. The chain's CDR3 is CASSLGVNQPQHF. The CDR3 coding sequence is TGTGCCAGCAGCTTGGGAGTTAATCAGCCCCAGCATTTT.

The chain couples TRBV24-1 to TRBJ2-3, with 10 bases aligning to TRBD1. Germline V gene data show CDR1 as KGHDR and CDR2 as SFDVKD. This CDR3 region has 16 residues. With V trimmed by 7 bases and J by 3 bases, 9 bases remained unmatched. The CDR3 spells CATSDPWDRGTDTQYF. CDR3 in DNA: TGTGCCACCAGCGATCCCTGGGACAGGGGAACAGATACGCAGTATTTT.